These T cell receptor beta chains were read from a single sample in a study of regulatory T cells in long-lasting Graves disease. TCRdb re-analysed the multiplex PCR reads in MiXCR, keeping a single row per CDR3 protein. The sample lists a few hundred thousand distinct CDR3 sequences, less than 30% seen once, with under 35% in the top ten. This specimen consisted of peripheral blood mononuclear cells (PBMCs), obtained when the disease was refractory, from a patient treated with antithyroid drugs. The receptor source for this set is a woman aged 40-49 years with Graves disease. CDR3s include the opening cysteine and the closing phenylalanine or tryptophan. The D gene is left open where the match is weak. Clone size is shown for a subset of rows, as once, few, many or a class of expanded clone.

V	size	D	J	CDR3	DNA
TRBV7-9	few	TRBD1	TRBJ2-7	CASSPGQGVEEQYF	TGTGCCAGCAGCCCGGGACAGGGGGTAGAGGAGCAGTACTTC
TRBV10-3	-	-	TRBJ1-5	CAISESSRGNQPQHF	TGTGCCATCAGTGAGTCGAGCAGGGGAAATCAGCCCCAGCATTTT
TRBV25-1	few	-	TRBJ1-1	CASSAEMNTEAFF	TGTGCCAGCAGTGCTGAAATGAACACTGAAGCTTTCTTT
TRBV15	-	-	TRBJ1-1	CATRVMGGMNTEAFF	TGTGCCACCAGGGTGATGGGTGGAATGAACACTGAAGCTTTCTTT
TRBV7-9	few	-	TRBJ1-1	CASSRYMEAFF	TGTGCCAGCAGCCGTTATATGGAAGCTTTCTTT
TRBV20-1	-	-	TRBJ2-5	CSARSGIFQETQYF	TGCAGTGCTAGGAGTGGGATCTTTCAAGAGACCCAGTACTTC
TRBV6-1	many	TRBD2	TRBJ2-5	CASSHRQGLARQTQYF	TGTGCCAGCAGTCACCGACAAGGACTAGCGCGGCAGACCCAGTACTTC
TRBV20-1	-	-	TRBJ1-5	CSAIRDLNQPQHF	TGCAGTGCTATCCGGGACCTCAATCAGCCCCAGCATTTT
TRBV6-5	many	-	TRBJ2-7	CASSYSRSGHEQYF	TGTGCCAGCAGTTACTCGCGGAGCGGCCACGAGCAGTACTTC
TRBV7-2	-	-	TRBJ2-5	CASSTIKKRTLEETQYF	TGTGCCAGCAGTACTATCAAAAAGCGGACTTTAGAAGAGACCCAGTACTTC
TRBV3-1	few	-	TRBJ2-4	CASSLMGGGVAAKNIQYF	TGTGCCAGCAGCCTAATGGGAGGAGGGGTGGCAGCCAAAAACATTCAGTACTTC
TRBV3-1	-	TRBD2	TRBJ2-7	CASSQSGRADEQYF	TGTGCCAGCAGCCAGAGCGGGAGGGCCGACGAGCAGTACTTC
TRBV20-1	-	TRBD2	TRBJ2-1	CSARRLAGAWGNEQFF	TGCAGTGCTAGAAGGCTAGCGGGAGCTTGGGGCAATGAGCAGTTCTTC
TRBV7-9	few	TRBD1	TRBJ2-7	CASSSYRGRYEQYF	TGTGCCAGCAGCTCGTACAGGGGAAGGTACGAGCAGTACTTC
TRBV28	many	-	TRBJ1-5	CASRIQGYSNQPQHF	TGTGCCAGCAGAATACAGGGTTATAGCAATCAGCCCCAGCATTTT
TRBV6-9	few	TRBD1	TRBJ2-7	CASSYWTGGSNEQYF	TGTGCCAGCAGTTACTGGACAGGGGGATCCAACGAGCAGTACTTC
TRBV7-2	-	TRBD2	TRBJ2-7	CASSTRPGGYEQYF	TGTGCCAGCAGCACGCGACCGGGAGGCTACGAGCAGTACTTC
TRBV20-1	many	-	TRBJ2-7	CSASGSAYEQYF	TGCAGTGCTAGCGGGAGTGCCTACGAGCAGTACTTC
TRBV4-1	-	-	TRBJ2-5	CASSQVGVGGETQYF	TGCGCCAGCAGCCAAGTGGGGGTAGGAGGGGAGACCCAGTACTTC
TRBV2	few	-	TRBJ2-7	CASRSRALEQYF	TGTGCCAGCCGAAGTAGGGCCCTCGAGCAGTACTTC
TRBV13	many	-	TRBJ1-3	CASSLQPDTYSGNTIYF	TGTGCCAGCAGCTTACAACCCGACACCTACTCTGGAAACACCATATATTTT
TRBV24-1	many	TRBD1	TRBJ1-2	CATSDPSTGGGYGYTF	TGTGCCACCAGTGATCCCTCGACAGGGGGCGGATATGGCTACACCTTC
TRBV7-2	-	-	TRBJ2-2	CASSYPLSNLELSTGELFF	TGTGCCAGCAGTTATCCCCTCAGTAACCTCGAGTTGTCCACCGGGGAGCTGTTTTTT
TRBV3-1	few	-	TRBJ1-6	CASSQTVSPLHF	TGTGCCAGCAGCCAGACAGTTTCACCCCTCCACTTT
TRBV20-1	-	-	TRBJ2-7	CSASHSRVSSYEQYF	TGCAGTGCTTCCCACTCGCGGGTCAGCTCCTACGAGCAGTACTTC
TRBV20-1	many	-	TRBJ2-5	CSARILTAQETQYF	TGCAGTGCTAGAATCTTGACAGCTCAAGAGACCCAGTACTTC
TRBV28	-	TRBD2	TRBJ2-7	CASRRAGLNYYEQYF	TGTGCCAGCAGGAGAGCGGGATTAAACTACTACGAGCAGTACTTC
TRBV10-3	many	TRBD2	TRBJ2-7	CAISEWPGLTSYEQYF	TGTGCCATCAGTGAGTGGCCGGGACTAACCTCCTACGAGCAGTACTTC
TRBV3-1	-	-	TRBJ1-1	CASSQGILNTEAFF	TGTGCCAGCAGCCAAGGAATTCTAAACACTGAAGCTTTCTTT
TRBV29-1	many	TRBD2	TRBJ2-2	CSVGGTSGIVGELFF	TGCAGCGTTGGGGGGACTAGCGGGATCGTCGGGGAGCTGTTTTTT
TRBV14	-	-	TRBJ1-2	CASSRTPPGRGNYGYTF	TGTGCCAGCAGCCGGACACCTCCAGGACGGGGAAACTATGGCTACACCTTC
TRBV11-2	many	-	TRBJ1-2	CASSSPRVVRGFGYTF	TGTGCCAGCAGCTCGCCCAGGGTAGTACGTGGATTTGGCTACACCTTC
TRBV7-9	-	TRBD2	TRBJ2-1	CASSSLAAEQFF	TGTGCCAGCAGCTCACTAGCGGCTGAGCAGTTCTTC
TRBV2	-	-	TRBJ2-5	CASSIIPGPILETQYF	TGTGCCAGCAGCATAATACCGGGGCCCATTCTTGAGACCCAGTACTTC
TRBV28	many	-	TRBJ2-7	CASSLGQPPYEQYF	TGTGCCAGCAGTTTAGGGCAGCCACCCTACGAGCAGTACTTC
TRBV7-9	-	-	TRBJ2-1	CASSLAYGSYNEQFF	TGTGCCAGCAGCTTAGCTTACGGCTCCTACAATGAGCAGTTCTTC
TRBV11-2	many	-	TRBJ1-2	CASSLVPGDNYGYTF	TGTGCCAGCAGCTTAGTACCAGGGGATAACTATGGCTACACCTTC
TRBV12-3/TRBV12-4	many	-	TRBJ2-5	CASSLMNPQETQYF	TGTGCCAGCAGCCTGATGAACCCACAAGAGACCCAGTACTTC
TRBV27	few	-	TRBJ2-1	CASSTRTTRSYNEQFF	TGTGCCAGCAGTACTCGGACTACCCGTTCCTACAATGAGCAGTTCTTC
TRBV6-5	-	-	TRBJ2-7	CASSFDYSSNKQYF	TGTGCCAGCAGTTTTGACTATTCCTCCAACAAGCAGTACTTC
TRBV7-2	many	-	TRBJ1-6	CASSLVSGGDSPLHF	TGTGCCAGCAGCTTAGTCTCGGGGGGCGATTCACCCCTCCACTTT